The 30 T cell receptor beta chains listed next were all sequenced from one sample in a study of blood T cell repertoires in COVID-19. Assay used: immunoSEQ multiplex PCR; TCRdb lists only in-frame clones, some missing. The sample includes nearly 60,000 clones, 85% of them seen just once. Sequencing was performed on peripheral blood. Source of these receptors: a man between 35 and 55 years old with active COVID-19.

The gene calls are TRBV9 and TRBJ2-5; unclear D gene. The V end lost 3 bases, the J end lost 1 base, and 10 bases lay between the germline ends. The CDR3 extends over 14 amino acids. Germline V gene lookup returns CDR1 SGDLS and CDR2 YYNGEE. This CDR3 is CASSGGFLQETQYF. The CDR3 DNA follows: TGTGCCAGCAGCGGAGGATTCCTCCAAGAGACCCAGTACTTC.

The chain carries TRBV15 and TRBJ2-1; TRBD1 matches 8 bases. The CDR3 runs 16 residues. Germline V lookup: CDR1 LNHNV, CDR2 YYDKDF (reference sequence). The V and J ends lost 5 bases and 10 bases, in that order; junction bases with no gene match: 16. CDR3 sequence reads: CATSPQGQVNGGEQFF. The CDR3 DNA reads TGTGCCACCAGCCCCCAGGGACAGGTTAACGGGGGAGAGCAGTTCTTC.

The sample holds one count of this clone. The chain combines TRBV19 with TRBJ1-3; 8 positions agree with TRBD1. The germline gives CDR1 LNHDA, CDR2 SQIVND (reference sequence). Trimming took 6 bases from V and 4 from J; bases not matched to a gene: 8. The CDR3 extends over 15 amino acids. The chain's CDR3 is CASSPTGAGGNTIYF. CDR3 DNA sequence: TGTGCCAGTAGCCCGACAGGGGCCGGGGGAAACACCATATATTTT.

This sequence joins TRBV27 and TRBJ2-7; 8 positions match TRBD1. The CDR3 is 14 residues long. Trimming took 6 bases from V and 3 from J; bases not matched to a gene: 7. Germline CDR1 MNHEY, CDR2 SMNVEV (reference sequence). Here the CDR3 DNA reads TGTGCCAGCAGCGTGGACAGGGACCTCTACGAGCAGTACTTC. It encodes CASSVDRDLYEQYF.

This chain's CDR3 is CASSPTRTDSGNTIYF. CDR3 sequence (DNA): TGCGCCAGCAGCCCCACAAGGACAGACTCTGGAAACACCATATATTTT. J is TRBJ1-3 and V is TRBV4-1; D might be TRBD1 (6 bases). V lost 4 bases and J lost 0, with 13 bases in between. This CDR3 has 16 residues. Germline assignment: CDR1 MGHRA and CDR2 YSYEKL.

The rearrangement uses TRBV14 and TRBJ1-1, with D possibly TRBD1 on 6 matching bases. CDR3 length: 15 residues. V lost 0 bases to trimming and J lost 4 bases, with 12 bases between them. Germline V gene data show CDR1 as SGHDN and CDR2 as FVKESK. The CDR3: CASSQDGGGRTEAFF. The CDR3 DNA sequence: TGTGCCAGCAGCCAAGATGGGGGGGGGCGCACTGAAGCTTTCTTT.

The count of this clone is one. The V and J genes are TRBV12-5 and TRBJ2-1, with a tentative D call TRBD2 (5 bases). Germline V gene data show CDR1 as LGHNT and CDR2 as FRNRAP. The CDR3 sequence is 12 residues long. Trimming stripped 6 bases from V and 8 bases from J, with 11 bases between. The CDR3 here is CASGLPGDEQFF. Here the CDR3 DNA reads TGTGCTAGTGGCCTACCCGGGGATGAGCAGTTCTTC.

In DNA form, the CDR3 reads TGTGCCACCTTGTCACAGGGCCTGAACACTGAAGCTTTCTTT. Its protein is CATLSQGLNTEAFF. The chain joins TRBV19 to TRBJ1-1; tentatively, D is TRBD1 (6 bases). The CDR3 spans 14 residues. Between the trimmed V and J ends, which lost 10 bases and 0 bases, there was a span of 15 bases. The germline gives CDR1 LNHDA, CDR2 SQIVND (reference sequence).

The chain has TRBV4-1 and TRBJ2-1; D not resolved. The CDR3 covers 15 residues. CDR1 and CDR2 from the germline V gene are MGHRA and YSYEKL. Trimming removed 1 base from V and 2 bases from J, with 9 bases in between. This CDR3 reads CASSQVKTTYNEQFF. CDR3 DNA sequence: TGCGCCAGCAGCCAAGTAAAAACTACCTACAATGAGCAGTTCTTC.

V is TRBV5-4 and J is TRBJ1-3; D is unresolved. CDR3 length equals 15 residues. Germline V gene data show CDR1 as SGHNT and CDR2 as YYREEE (reference sequence). Trimming removed 0 bases at V and 2 bases at J, with 9 bases between. The CDR3: CASSLDGTAGNTIYF. Here the CDR3 DNA reads TGTGCCAGCAGCTTGGACGGTACTGCTGGAAACACCATATATTTT.

This rearrangement joins TRBV24-1 to TRBJ2-5; D possibly corresponds to TRBD2 (5 bases). Germline V gene lookup returns CDR1 KGHDR and CDR2 SFDVKD. CDR3 length: 15 amino acids. V shed 7 bases and J shed 1 base, with 15 bases lying between them. The CDR3 DNA is TGTGCCACCAGCGATCGCAGCGGTTTCCAAGAGACCCAGTACTTC. Translating gives CATSDRSGFQETQYF.

The V gene is TRBV19, the J gene TRBJ2-7; D might be TRBD1 (8 bases). The CDR3 extends over 19 amino acids. Trimming left V 3 bases short and J 0 bases short, with 24 bases between. Germline-derived CDR1 and CDR2 are LNHDA and SQIVND (reference sequence). The CDR3 spells CASSIDGTGGRGVSYEQYF. CDR3 sequence (DNA): TGTGCCAGTAGTATCGACGGTACAGGGGGTCGGGGGGTCTCCTACGAGCAGTACTTC.

The gene calls are TRBV7-6 and TRBJ2-3; 11 bases agree with TRBD2. The CDR3 extends over 15 amino acids. The J segment lost 5 bases and the V segment lost 5 bases, leaving 6 bases of the junction unmatched. The germline CDR1 and CDR2 sequences are SGHVS and FNYEAQ. CDR3 sequence: CASSVLAGVEDTQYF. In DNA, the CDR3 is TGTGCCAGCAGCGTACTAGCGGGAGTGGAAGATACGCAGTATTTT.

This clone appeared a single time. V is TRBV3-1 (or the pseudogene TRBV3-2) and J is TRBJ2-1; D unclear. The ends were cut back, 1 base at V and 9 bases at J, with 4 bases in the middle. Germline values: CDR1 LGHDT, CDR2 YNNKEL (reference sequence). The CDR3 consists of 11 residues. The CDR3 DNA is TGTGCCAGCAGCCAAGTTAGTGAGCAGTTCTTC. Translating gives CASSQVSEQFF.

The gene calls are TRBV6-5 and TRBJ1-5, with TRBD1 identical over 7 bases. This CDR3 has 15 residues. V lost 5 bases and J lost 5; bases outside the gene matches: 9. Germline lookup yields CDR1 MNHEY and CDR2 SVGAGI. CDR3 sequence (DNA): TGTGCCAGCAGTCTTGCCACAGGGGACGATCAGCCCCAGCATTTT. The encoded protein is CASSLATGDDQPQHF.

The rearrangement uses TRBV2 and TRBJ2-3; 7 positions agree with TRBD1. V lost 4 bases, J lost 1 base, and 5 bases stayed unmatched. The CDR3 contains 15 residues. Germline values: CDR1 SNHLY, CDR2 FYNNEI. CDR3 nucleotides: TGTGCCAGCAGTGCCGGAACAGGGGGCACAGATACGCAGTATTTT. Encoded protein: CASSAGTGGTDTQYF.

Here the CDR3 DNA reads TGTGCCAGCAGTCTCCGGGACCGGGGGGAGACCCAGTACTTC. Encoded protein: CASSLRDRGETQYF. The rearrangement joins TRBV27 to TRBJ2-5; possibly TRBD2 for D (6 bases). Trimming left V 5 bases short and J 5 bases short, with 15 bases between. Per the germline V gene, CDR1 is MNHEY and CDR2 is SMNVEV (reference sequence). The CDR3 is 14 residues long.

V usage is TRBV7-3 and J usage is TRBJ1-1, with D tentatively TRBD1 (6 bases). CDR3 length equals 14 residues. V was cut by 5 bases and J by 4 bases, with 14 bases left in between. Germline V gene sequence: CDR1 SGHTA, CDR2 FQGTGA. The CDR3 nucleotides read TGTGCCAGCAGCCCTTCCACAGGGATCACTGAAGCTTTCTTT. Its translation: CASSPSTGITEAFF.

This sequence joins TRBV6-5 and TRBJ2-3; 8 bases line up with TRBD1. This CDR3 comprises 15 residues. V shed 5 bases and J 2 bases; nucleotides not matched to a gene: 6. CDR1 and CDR2 (germline): MNHEY, SVGAGI. CDR3 sequence: CASSRGQGPTDTQYF. CDR3 nucleotides: TGTGCCAGCAGTCGCGGACAGGGCCCCACAGATACGCAGTATTTT.

The chain uses TRBV6-1 and TRBJ1-1; maybe TRBD1 (5 bases). The length of the CDR3 is 14 residues. V gave up 2 bases and J gave up 1 base, with 8 bases separating them. Germline CDR1 and CDR2: MNHNS and SASEGT. The CDR3, as DNA: TGTGCCAGCAGTGAAACGGGGGAGAACACTGAAGCTTTCTTT. It encodes CASSETGENTEAFF.

The chain recombines TRBV2 with TRBJ2-5; D is possibly TRBD1 (5 bases). Trimming pared 10 bases from V and 1 base from J, leaving 13 bases between. The CDR3 covers 13 residues. Germline V CDR1 and CDR2: SNHLY, FYNNEI. CDR3 coding DNA: TGTGCCAACCCCATCGACAGCCAAGAGACCCAGTACTTC. The encoded protein is CANPIDSQETQYF. Based on the CDR3 plus reference TRBV2 and TRBJ2-5, the full variable domain is EPEVTQTPSHQVTQMGQEVILRCVPISNHLYFYWYRQILGQKVEFLVSFYNNEISEKSEIFDDQFSVERPDGSNFTLKIRSTKLEDSAMYFCANPIDSQETQYFGPGTRLLVL.

The V and J genes are TRBV19 and TRBJ2-3, with 9 bases matching TRBD2. V shed 5 bases, J shed 0 bases, and the junction held 12 bases outside the gene matches. CDR1 and CDR2 from the germline V gene are LNHDA and SQIVND (reference sequence). The CDR3 is 18 amino acids. The CDR3 DNA is TGTGCCAGTAGTGGTCCGACTAGCGGAACGCCTAGCACAGATACGCAGTATTTT. Amino acid sequence: CASSGPTSGTPSTDTQYF.

The J gene is TRBJ1-2, the V gene TRBV5-6, with D perhaps TRBD1 (6 bases). This CDR3 contains 13 residues. Trimming pared 7 bases from V and 0 bases from J, leaving 10 bases between. CDR1 is SGHDT, CDR2 YYEEEE, per germline. This CDR3 reads CASYGQPNYGYTF. The CDR3 nucleotides read TGTGCCAGCTATGGACAGCCTAACTATGGCTACACCTTC.

The rearrangement joins TRBV9 to TRBJ1-2, with 8 bases lining up with TRBD1. Looked up from germline, CDR1 is SGDLS and CDR2 is YYNGEE. Trimming took 0 bases from V and 8 from J; bases not matched to a gene: 9. The CDR3 consists of 15 residues. The CDR3 loop reads CASSVEGRGRGGYTF. CDR3 sequence (DNA): TGTGCCAGCAGCGTAGAGGGCAGGGGGCGCGGGGGCTACACCTTC. Combining the CDR3 with reference TRBV9 and TRBJ1-2 gives the whole variable domain DSGVTQTPKHLITATGQRVTLRCSPRSGDLSVYWYQQSLDQGLQFLIQYYNGEERAKGNILERFSAQQFPDLHSELNLSSLELGDSALYFCASSVEGRGRGGYTFGSGTRLTVV.

The chain carries TRBV5-1 and TRBJ2-3, with D tentatively TRBD1 (5 bases). Trimming left V 8 bases short and J 3 bases short, with 16 bases between. CDR3 length: 14 amino acids. Germline V CDR1 and CDR2: SGHRS, YFSETQ. The CDR3 bases are TGCGCCAGTAAGACAGAGTCAGGGACAGATACGCAGTATTTT. This sequence encodes CASKTESGTDTQYF. Supplemented by reference TRBV5-1 and TRBJ2-3, the full variable domain reads KAGVTQTPRYLIKTRGQQVTLSCSPISGHRSVSWYQQTPGQGLQFLFEYFSETQRNKGNFPGRFSGRQFSNSRSEMNVSTLELGDSALYLCASKTESGTDTQYFGPGTRLTVL.

The genes are TRBV15 and TRBJ2-3, with 7 bases fitting TRBD2. The CDR3 covers 16 residues. Germline CDR1 and CDR2: LNHNV and YYDKDF (reference sequence). After removal of 4 bases from V and 3 bases from J, the junction contained 10 bases not matched to a gene. The CDR3 nucleotides are TGTGCCACCAGCAAGAGGTGGCGGGAGAGTACAGATACGCAGTATTTT. Translation gives CATSKRWRESTDTQYF.

V is TRBV18 and J is TRBJ1-5; D possibly corresponds to TRBD1 (5 bases). With 5 bases removed from V and 4 bases from J, the gap between germline ends came to 9 bases. In germline, CDR1 is KGHSH, CDR2 LQKENI. This CDR3 is 13 amino acids long. The CDR3 nucleotides are TGTGCCAGCTCAAAAGGGGATAATCAGCCCCAGCATTTT. Translated, it gives CASSKGDNQPQHF. The variable domain in full, with the rest retrieved from reference TRBV18 and TRBJ1-5, is NAGVMQNPRHLVRRRGQEARLRCSPMKGHSHVYWYRQLPEEGLKFMVYLQKENIIDESGMPKERFSAEFPKEGPSILRIQQVVRGDSAAYFCASSKGDNQPQHFGDGTRLSIL.

A single count supports this clone. The CDR3 loop reads CASSTRLPPYEQYF. DNA of the CDR3: TGTGCCAGCAGCACCAGACTACCACCCTACGAGCAGTACTTC. This chain links TRBV7-9 with TRBJ2-7, with D possibly TRBD2 on 5 matching bases. The CDR3 is 14 amino acids. Germline loops: CDR1 SEHNR, CDR2 FQNEAQ (reference sequence). The V end lost 5 bases, the J end lost 2 bases, and 13 bases lay between the germline ends.

The J gene is TRBJ2-7, the V gene TRBV29-1; perhaps TRBD2 as D (6 bases). V gave up 4 bases and J gave up 0 bases, with 10 bases separating them. Germline CDR1 and CDR2: SQVTM and ANQGSEA. The CDR3 covers 13 residues. The CDR3 protein is CSVGGGDSYEQYF. DNA for the CDR3: TGCAGCGTTGGAGGCGGGGACTCCTACGAGCAGTACTTC.

The V and J genes are TRBV6-6 and TRBJ2-3; D perhaps matches TRBD2 (5 bases). The V gene's germline CDR1 is MNHNY and CDR2 SVGAGI (reference sequence). The CDR3 runs to 14 residues. Between the trimmed V and J ends, which lost 1 base and 4 bases, there was a span of 9 bases. The CDR3 DNA is TGTGCCAGCAGTTACTGGACTTCCGCAGATACGCAGTATTTT. This gives the protein CASSYWTSADTQYF.